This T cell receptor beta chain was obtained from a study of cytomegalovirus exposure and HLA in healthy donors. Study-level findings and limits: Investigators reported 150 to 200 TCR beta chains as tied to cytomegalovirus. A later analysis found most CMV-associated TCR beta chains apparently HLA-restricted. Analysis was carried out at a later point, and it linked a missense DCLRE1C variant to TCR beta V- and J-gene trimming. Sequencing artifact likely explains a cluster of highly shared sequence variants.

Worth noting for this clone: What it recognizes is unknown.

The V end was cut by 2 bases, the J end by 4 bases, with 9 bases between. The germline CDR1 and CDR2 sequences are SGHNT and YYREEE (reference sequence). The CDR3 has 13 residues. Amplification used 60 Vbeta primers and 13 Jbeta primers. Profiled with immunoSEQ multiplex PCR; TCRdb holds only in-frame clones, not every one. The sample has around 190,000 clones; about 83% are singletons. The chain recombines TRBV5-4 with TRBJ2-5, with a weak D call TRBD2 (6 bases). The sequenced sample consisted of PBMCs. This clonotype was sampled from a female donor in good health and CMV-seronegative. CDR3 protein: CASSFGTPETQYF. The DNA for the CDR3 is TGTGCCAGCAGCTTTGGGACTCCAGAGACCCAGTACTTC.